Listed below are T cell receptor beta chains from one sample, sequenced in a study of neurological immune-mediated disorders. TCRdb analysed the 5' RACE reads with MiXCR anew, one entry per CDR3 protein. Here the sample spans 55,000 to 70,000 distinct CDR3 sequences, over 9.5% being singletons. The sequenced material came from PBMCs. Every receptor here comes from a man aged 55 to 69 in good health. Each CDR3 is given without its conserved first and last residue. Fields, in order: V gene, CDR3 protein.

>TRBV20-1
SASRGPLNTEAF
>TRBV20-1
SATPSLGASYNEQF
>TRBV6-2/TRBV6-3
ASSFPGLAGDEQY
>TRBV11-2
ASSPQPQNTEAF
>TRBV6-1
ASTGLGPVNTIY
>TRBV7-8
ASSTHTGELF
>TRBV12-3/TRBV12-4
ASSFLDTQY
>TRBV4-3
ASSQEPLGSGNTIY
>TRBV3-1
ASSQARDQPQH
>TRBV6-5
ASSRTGQGNTEAF
>TRBV20-1
SARATRDLAKNIQY
>TRBV28
ASSFYKTENAYEQY
>TRBV15
ATSPDTVVTEAF
>TRBV5-1
ASSITGGRGYT
>TRBV5-1
ASSQNLVNNEQF
>TRBV7-6
ASSLYGNYEQY
>TRBV20-1
SAVGGRTDTQY
>TRBV20-1
SARVDDFLQETQY
>TRBV5-1
ASSLGQVSDYGYT
>TRBV2
ASSEQGGYT
>TRBV6-5
ASSRGGRQETQY
>TRBV12-3/TRBV12-4
ASRTGSYNSPLH
>TRBV9
ASSSPGQGFGTEAF
>TRBV20-1
SARDLDTNWNSPLH
>TRBV7-2
ASSLVAQGEYGYT
>TRBV13
ASKSSGGLYNEQF
>TRBV5-1
ASRPDRGGTEAF
>TRBV10-3
ATWVGGAYNEQF
>TRBV20-1
SAISSGGADTQY
>TRBV6-5
ASSYSSPGARGSPLH
>TRBV29-1
SVEQAEETQY
>TRBV3-1
ASSQRGGTDTQY
>TRBV5-1
ASSLGEPPYEQY
>TRBV20-1
SARENTEAF
>TRBV7-8
ASSLVEQGAGTGELF
>TRBV27
ASSLAKREQQETQY
>TRBV10-2
ASRGFAGAPGAADTQY
>TRBV20-1
SARDSTGVNYGYT
>TRBV3-1
ASSSTGNEQY
>TRBV4-3
ASSQIASSGGTYEQY
>TRBV11-2
ASSPRVDTEAF
>TRBV6-6
ASSYPAGVPQETQY
>TRBV6-4
ARDCDDSGNTIY
>TRBV6-5
ASQGSFGQPQH
>TRBV6-2/TRBV6-3
ASSPALGGSYPNNEQF
>TRBV20-1
STTRGYTDTQY
>TRBV29-1
SVEGQRNTEAF
>TRBV6-2/TRBV6-3
ASSAPGQGKNQPQH